The text below deals with one T cell receptor (beta chain). Original analysis: Reference gene primers were amplified, and this amplification served to estimate nucleated cell counts. The assay was immunoSEQ multiplex PCR, and TCRdb's table has in-frame clones only and misses some. That table supplies the V and J calls and clone size; D and trimming were determined from the DNA. The sample comprises about 97,000 clones, almost 80% of which are singletons, and roughly a tenth rests with the top ten. This sample was taken from a study of blood T cell repertoires in COVID-19. Across the whole study: COVID-19 samples, acute and convalescent, were from the United States, Italy and Spain. T cells, B-cell-depleted T cells, or PBMCs provided the cDNA or gDNA that served as material.

V gave up 4 bases and J gave up 7 bases, with 17 bases separating them. Germline V gene lookup returns CDR1 SGDLS and CDR2 YYNGEE. CDR3 length equals 14 residues. The sequence was obtained from a man aged 60-69 years with active or convalescent COVID-19. V gene TRBV9 combines with J gene TRBJ2-5, with D possibly being TRBD1 (5 bases). The sample taken for sequencing was peripheral blood. CDR3 coding DNA: TGTGCCAGCAGCCCACAGGCGAGTTTGGGGACCCAGTACTTC. Protein product: CASSPQASLGTQYF.